These 28 T cell receptor beta chains share one sample of origin, sequenced in a study of cytomegalovirus exposure and HLA in healthy donors. The PCR made use of 60 Vbeta and 13 Jbeta primers. Repertoires were generated with immunoSEQ multiplex PCR, while TCRdb's copy carries only in-frame clones and drops some. Here the sample spans 190,000 or so clones, approximately 85% being singletons. Material for sequencing was PBMCs. These receptors were collected from a girl between 5 and 17 years old in good health and CMV-seropositive.

This chain connects TRBV6-4 to TRBJ2-2; D remains ambiguous. Germline assignment: CDR1 MRHNA and CDR2 SNTAGT. This CDR3 has 13 amino acids. V lost 3 bases and J 2 bases, leaving 4 bases between the germline ends. The CDR3 loop reads CASSDLNTGELFF. The CDR3 region has the DNA TGTGCCAGCAGTGATCTAAACACCGGGGAGCTGTTTTTT.

V and J are TRBV19 and TRBJ2-7; TRBD1 matches 11 bases. Looked up from germline, CDR1 is LNHDA and CDR2 is SQIVND (reference sequence). CDR3 size: 14 residues. V dropped 5 bases and J dropped 4; count of bases not matched to a gene: 4. The CDR3 DNA follows: TGTGCCAGTAGTTCCGGGACAGGGGGGTACGAGCAGTACTTC. This codes for CASSSGTGGYEQYF.

The rearrangement joins TRBV9 to TRBJ2-7, with no clear D. V lost 0 bases, J lost 7 bases, and 17 bases lay in between. The length of the CDR3 is 15 residues. The V gene's germline CDR1 is SGDLS and CDR2 YYNGEE. DNA for the CDR3: TGTGCCAGCAGCGTAGAGGCATACCCTCAGAGGGAGCAGTACTTC. This gives the protein CASSVEAYPQREQYF. Together with reference TRBV9 and TRBJ2-7, the CDR3 gives the full variable domain: DSGVTQTPKHLITATGQRVTLRCSPRSGDLSVYWYQQSLDQGLQFLIQYYNGEERAKGNILERFSAQQFPDLHSELNLSSLELGDSALYFCASSVEAYPQREQYFGPGTRLTVT.

This chain links TRBV5-5 with TRBJ2-7, with 7 nucleotides matching TRBD2. The V gene end was trimmed by 3 bases and the J gene end by 0 bases; junction bases not matched to a gene: 3. This CDR3 has 14 amino acids. Germline CDR1 and CDR2: SGHKS and YYEKEE (reference sequence). CDR3 amino acids: CASSWGGDSYEQYF. In DNA form, the CDR3 reads TGTGCCAGCAGCTGGGGGGGAGACTCCTACGAGCAGTACTTC.

This clone was detected once. This sequence joins TRBV27 and TRBJ2-5; 11 bases line up with TRBD1. The CDR3 extends over 14 amino acids. Trimming cost V 2 bases and J 7 bases; bases outside gene matches: 3. Germline values: CDR1 MNHEY, CDR2 SMNVEV (reference sequence). The CDR3 here is CASSLDGTGGTQYF. The CDR3 region has the DNA TGTGCCAGCAGTTTAGATGGGACAGGGGGGACCCAGTACTTC.

CDR3 sequence: CASSLGAPPETQYF. The CDR3 DNA sequence: TGTGCCAGCAGCTTGGGGGCCCCCCCAGAGACCCAGTACTTC. The rearrangement links TRBV5-6 to TRBJ2-5; D gene unclear. The CDR3 is 14 amino acids. The germline CDR1 and CDR2 sequences are SGHDT and YYEEEE. With 0 bases removed from V and 4 bases from J, the gap between germline ends came to 10 bases. Full variable domain (remainder filled in from reference TRBV5-6 and TRBJ2-5): DAGVTQSPTHLIKTRGQQVTLRCSPKSGHDTVSWYQQALGQGPQFIFQYYEEEERQRGNFPDRFSGHQFPNYSSELNVNALLLGDSALYLCASSLGAPPETQYFGPGTRLLVL.

The chain employs TRBV4-3 and TRBJ2-1; weak D call: TRBD1 (5 bases). This CDR3 contains 16 residues. Germline CDR1 LGHNA, CDR2 YSLEER. The ends were cut back, 0 bases at V and 5 bases at J, with 14 bases in the middle. CDR3 residues: CASSQDLFGRDNEQFF. DNA for the CDR3: TGCGCCAGCAGCCAAGATCTGTTTGGCAGGGACAATGAGCAGTTCTTC.

CDR3 DNA: TGTGCCAGCAGCGAACAGGGGGCGGACAATCAGCCCCAGCATTTT. Protein sequence: CASSEQGADNQPQHF. The rearrangement joins TRBV6-6 to TRBJ1-5; the match to TRBD1 covers 9 bases. Germline CDR1 reads MNHNY; CDR2 reads SVGAGI (reference sequence). V was pared by 6 bases and J by 3 bases, with 6 bases of the junction left unmatched. The CDR3 loop spans 15 amino acids.

This rearrangement joins TRBV18 to TRBJ2-2; D remains unclear. CDR1 KGHSH and CDR2 LQKENI come from the germline V gene. Trimming stripped 6 bases from V and 4 bases from J, with 9 bases between. This CDR3 region has 13 residues. As DNA, the CDR3 is TGTGCCAGCTCGTCCGGCGGCACCGGGGAGCTGTTTTTT. It specifies CASSSGGTGELFF.

For this clone: The sample carries other DNA sequences with the same CDR3. The chain couples TRBV9 to TRBJ2-1; the match to TRBD2 covers 7 bases. Looked up from germline, CDR1 is SGDLS and CDR2 is YYNGEE. The CDR3 loop spans 15 amino acids. J was trimmed by 1 base and V by 0 bases; bases with no gene match: 1. The CDR3 nucleotides read TGTGCCAGCAGCGTAGCGGGGGGATCCTACAATGAGCAGTTCTTC. Its protein is CASSVAGGSYNEQFF.

This clone was detected only a few times. This rearrangement joins TRBV5-6 to TRBJ1-4, with 7 bases fitting TRBD1. Germline values: CDR1 SGHDT, CDR2 YYEEEE. The V and J ends lost 4 bases and 3 bases, in that order; junction bases with no gene match: 3. This CDR3 has 14 amino acids. Here the CDR3 DNA reads TGTGCCAGCAGCCCGGGGACAGCTAATGAAAAACTGTTTTTT. Its translation is CASSPGTANEKLFF.

The chain couples TRBV7-9 to TRBJ1-4; TRBD1 matches 7 bases. Germline loops: CDR1 SEHNR, CDR2 FQNEAQ (reference sequence). V was clipped by 6 bases and J by 7 bases; unmatched bases: 11. This CDR3 has 15 amino acids. CDR3 DNA: TGTGCCAGCAGTCGTACACAACAGGGGCGTGAAAAACTGTTTTTT. As protein: CASSRTQQGREKLFF.

This clone has just a few counts. The chain links TRBV30 to TRBJ2-2; TRBD1 agrees at 9 bases. CDR1 is GTSNPN, CDR2 SVGIG, per germline (reference sequence). The CDR3 has 14 residues. The ends lost 3 bases at V and 7 bases at J; junction bases unmatched: 6. CDR3 protein: CAWRRDRAIGELFF. The DNA for the CDR3 is TGTGCCTGGAGGAGGGACAGGGCCATCGGGGAGCTGTTTTTT.

The V gene is TRBV6-6, the J gene TRBJ1-5, with D hard to call. Trimming shortened V by 5 bases and J by 0 bases, and 8 bases separated the two germline ends. The CDR3 spans 14 residues. Germline V lookup: CDR1 MNHNY, CDR2 SVGAGI (reference sequence). The CDR3, as DNA: TGTGCCAGCAGTCCCCAGTTTAGCAATCAGCCCCAGCATTTT. Amino acids: CASSPQFSNQPQHF.

The chain links TRBV11-2 to TRBJ1-1, with TRBD1 identical over 10 bases. Germline-derived CDR1 and CDR2 are SGHAT and FQNNGV. V lost 5 bases, J lost 0 bases, and 9 bases stayed unmatched. This CDR3 has 17 amino acids. The CDR3, as DNA: TGTGCCAGCAGCCTTCGGACAGGGGGGGAGATGAACACTGAAGCTTTCTTT. Protein: CASSLRTGGEMNTEAFF.

The chain carries TRBV7-9 and TRBJ1-1; 7 bases match TRBD1. Germline V lookup: CDR1 SEHNR, CDR2 FQNEAQ (reference sequence). Trimming at V came to 4 bases and at J to 2 bases, leaving 4 bases not matched to a gene. This CDR3 region has 14 residues. CDR3 sequence reads: CASSSTGSNTEAFF. CDR3 nucleotide sequence: TGTGCCAGCAGCTCGACAGGGAGCAACACTGAAGCTTTCTTT.

The chain employs TRBV7-2 and TRBJ1-2; 8 positions agree with TRBD1. CDR1 and CDR2 from the germline V gene are SGHTA and FQGNSA. The CDR3 contains 15 residues. After removal of 5 bases from V and 1 base from J, the junction contained 6 bases not matched to a gene. This chain's CDR3 is CASSLTGGDNYGYTF. CDR3 coding DNA: TGTGCCAGCAGCCTAACAGGGGGAGATAACTATGGCTACACCTTC.

V and J are TRBV7-2 and TRBJ2-7; D remains unclear. Trimming stripped 1 base from V and 4 bases from J, with 5 bases between. CDR1 SGHTA and CDR2 FQGNSA come from the germline V gene. The CDR3 consists of 12 residues. The CDR3 region has the DNA TGTGCCAGCAGCTTAGTCCTATACGAGCAGTACTTC. Amino acid sequence: CASSLVLYEQYF.

The chain couples TRBV6-1 to TRBJ2-5; maybe TRBD1 (6 bases). V lost 3 bases, J lost 5 bases, and 10 bases lay in between. The CDR3 has 13 amino acids. Germline V CDR1 and CDR2: MNHNS, SASEGT. The CDR3 sequence is CASSDRGEETQYF. The CDR3 DNA reads as TGTGCCAGCAGTGACAGGGGAGAGGAGACCCAGTACTTC.

J is TRBJ2-2 and V is TRBV5-1; 10 positions agree with TRBD2. Germline V gene sequence: CDR1 SGHRS, CDR2 YFSETQ. CDR3 size: 16 residues. The V segment lost 0 bases and the J segment 9 bases; nucleotides outside the gene matches: 8. CDR3 amino acids: CASSLEASGGSRELFF. The DNA for the CDR3 is TGCGCCAGCAGCTTGGAGGCTAGCGGGGGTTCTAGGGAGCTGTTTTTT.

The gene calls are TRBV4-3 and TRBJ1-5, with D perhaps TRBD1 (5 bases). Trimming took off 0 bases at V and 9 bases at J, with 15 bases between the two ends. Germline lookup yields CDR1 LGHNA and CDR2 YSLEER. The CDR3 spans 15 residues. CDR3 protein: CASSQDWGTQGPQHF. CDR3 DNA sequence: TGCGCCAGCAGCCAAGATTGGGGCACCCAGGGGCCCCAGCATTTT.

The chain carries TRBV2 and TRBJ1-1; 9 bases map to TRBD1. Germline V lookup: CDR1 SNHLY, CDR2 FYNNEI. The CDR3 consists of 13 residues. V lost 7 bases and J lost 5; bases outside the gene matches: 5. The CDR3 reads CASIDRGRTEAFF. DNA of the CDR3: TGTGCCAGCATTGACAGGGGGAGGACTGAAGCTTTCTTT. Full variable domain (outside the CDR3, taken from reference TRBV2 and TRBJ1-1): EPEVTQTPSHQVTQMGQEVILRCVPISNHLYFYWYRQILGQKVEFLVSFYNNEISEKSEIFDDQFSVERPDGSNFTLKIRSTKLEDSAMYFCASIDRGRTEAFFGQGTRLTVV.

The chain links TRBV29-1 to TRBJ2-7; tentative D call: TRBD2 (6 bases). The CDR3 totals 11 residues. Germline V CDR1 and CDR2: SQVTM, ANQGSEA. V was shortened by 6 bases and J by 4 bases, with 10 bases between the two germline ends. The CDR3 here is CSVLSGYEQYF. The DNA of the CDR3 is TGCAGCGTATTGAGCGGGTACGAGCAGTACTTC.

Only a few counts were recorded for this clone. Other DNA sequences in the sample encode the same CDR3. The V gene is TRBV9, the J gene TRBJ2-7, with 10 bases fitting TRBD1. V lost 1 base to trimming and J lost 5 bases; unmatched junction nucleotides: 6. Germline lookup yields CDR1 SGDLS and CDR2 YYNGEE. This CDR3 region has 15 residues. CDR3 sequence (DNA): TGTGCCAGCAGCGTAATGGGACAGGGGTCAGACGAGCAGTACTTC. Its protein product is CASSVMGQGSDEQYF.

This clone occurred once. The V gene is TRBV7-2, the J gene TRBJ2-3; TRBD2 matches at 7 bases. The CDR3 consists of 13 residues. CDR1 and CDR2 (germline): SGHTA, FQGNSA. The junction had 6 bases not matched to a gene; V was cut back by 4 bases and J by 8 bases. DNA of the CDR3: TGTGCCAGCAGCTCCGACCAGCGGGGTACGCAGTATTTT. Translated: CASSSDQRGTQYF.

The chain joins TRBV4-1 to TRBJ2-7; 7 bases are a match to TRBD1. Germline CDR1 and CDR2: MGHRA and YSYEKL. With 1 base clipped from V and 5 bases from J, the junction kept 8 bases outside the gene matches. CDR3 size: 15 residues. CDR3 residues: CASSQVGQPLDEQYF. The CDR3, as DNA: TGCGCCAGCAGCCAAGTGGGACAGCCACTTGACGAGCAGTACTTC.

The CDR3, as DNA: TGTGCCAGCAGCCCTCTGCAAGTTAGTCTTCGCAATGAGCAGTTCTTC. Translating gives CASSPLQVSLRNEQFF. The gene calls are TRBV7-8 and TRBJ2-1; D not certain. Trimming left V 5 bases short and J 6 bases short, with 20 bases between. The germline CDR1 and CDR2 sequences are SGHVS and FQNEAQ. CDR3 length equals 16 residues. The full variable domain, with the rest looked up from reference TRBV7-8 and TRBJ2-1, is GAGVSQSPRYKVAKRGQDVALRCDPISGHVSLFWYQQALGQGPEFLTYFQNEAQLDKSGLPSDRFFAERPEGSVSTLKIQRTQQEDSAVYLCASSPLQVSLRNEQFFGPGTRLTVL.

This clone was counted a single time. The rearrangement links TRBV4-3 to TRBJ1-1; D is unresolved. The CDR3 loop spans 15 amino acids. Germline V gene data show CDR1 as LGHNA and CDR2 as YSLEER. Between the trimmed V and J ends, which lost 1 base and 2 bases, there was a span of 11 bases. The CDR3 DNA reads TGCGCCAGCAGCCAAGGTTTAACATCTAACACTGAAGCTTTCTTT. It codes for CASSQGLTSNTEAFF.